This TCR beta chain derives from a study of Ad26.COV2.S vaccination and SARS-CoV-2 variants. Per the germline V gene, CDR1 is SEHNR and CDR2 is FQNEAQ (reference sequence). The CDR3 length is 14 residues. V lost 3 bases to trimming and J lost 2 bases, with 10 bases between them. TCRdb's copy holds only in-frame clones and misses some; the assay was immunoSEQ multiplex PCR. Among roughly 700,000 clones listed, approximately 88% were seen once. As for treatment: around 19 received Ad26.COV2.S at low or high dose, single or two shots; 5 received placebo; per-sample allocation not given. Day 63 after the first injection of vaccine or placebo was the sampling time.

The receptor comes from a person between 18 and 65 years old who received the Ad26.COV2.S COVID-19 vaccine or a placebo. The source material was peripheral blood, sampled in a trial of Ad26.COV2.S vaccine versus placebo. The chain couples TRBV7-9 to TRBJ1-1, with D unclear. In DNA form, the CDR3 reads TGTGCCAGCAGCTTCATAGACTTTAACACTGAAGCTTTCTTT. Translated, it gives CASSFIDFNTEAFF.